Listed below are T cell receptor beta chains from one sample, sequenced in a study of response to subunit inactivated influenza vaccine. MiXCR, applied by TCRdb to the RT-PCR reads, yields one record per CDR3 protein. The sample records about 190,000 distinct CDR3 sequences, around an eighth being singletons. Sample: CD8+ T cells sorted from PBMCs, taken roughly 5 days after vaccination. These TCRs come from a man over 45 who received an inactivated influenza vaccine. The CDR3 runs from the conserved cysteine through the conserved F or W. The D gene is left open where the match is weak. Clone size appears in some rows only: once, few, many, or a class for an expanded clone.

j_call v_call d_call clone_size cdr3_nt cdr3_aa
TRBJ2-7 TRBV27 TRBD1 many TGTGCCAGCAGTCCAGACAGGGTAATCCCCTACGAGCAGTACTTC CASSPDRVIPYEQYF
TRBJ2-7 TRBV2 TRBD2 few TGTGCCAGTAACAGACTAGCGGGAGGCTCCTACGAGCAGTACTTC CASNRLAGGSYEQYF
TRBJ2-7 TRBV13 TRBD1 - TGTGCCAGCAGCTTAGGACAGGGGAAAGAGCAGTACTTC CASSLGQGKEQYF
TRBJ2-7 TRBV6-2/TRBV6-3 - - TGTGCCAGCAGTTACTTGACAGGTACCGAGCAGTACTTC CASSYLTGTEQYF
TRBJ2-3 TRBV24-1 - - TGTGCCACCAGTTCTTACTCCCCAGATACGCAGTATTTT CATSSYSPDTQYF
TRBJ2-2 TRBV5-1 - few TGCGCCAGCAGCTTGATCTACTACACCGGGGAGCTGTTTTTT CASSLIYYTGELFF
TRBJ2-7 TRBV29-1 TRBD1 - TGCAGCGTTGTCTCACGGACAGGCTCCTACGAGCAGTACTTC CSVVSRTGSYEQYF
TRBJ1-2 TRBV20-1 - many TGCAGTGCTAGAGATCTAAGAGGGCCGAACTATGGCTACACCTTC CSARDLRGPNYGYTF
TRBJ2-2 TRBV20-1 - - TGCAGTGCTTTTCGGGATCCCGAGAACACCGGGGAGCTGTTTTTT CSAFRDPENTGELFF
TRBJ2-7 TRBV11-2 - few TGTGCCAGCAGCTTAGAGATTTCCTACGAGCAGTACTTC CASSLEISYEQYF
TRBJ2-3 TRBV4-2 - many TGTGCCAGCAGCCAAGATGGGGATAACACAGATACGCAGTATTTT CASSQDGDNTDTQYF
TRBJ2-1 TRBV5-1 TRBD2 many TGCGCCAGCAGGGTGTCGTCGGGAGGATTTTATGAGCAGTTCTTC CASRVSSGGFYEQFF
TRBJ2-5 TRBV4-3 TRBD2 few TGCGCCAGCAGCTACACCGTACCGGGACTAGCGGGAGGTCCCCGGGGGGCCCAGTACTTC CASSYTVPGLAGGPRGAQYF
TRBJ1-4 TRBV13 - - TGTGCCAGCAGCCAAAGGGGGGGTAGCGAAAAACTGTTTTTT CASSQRGGSEKLFF
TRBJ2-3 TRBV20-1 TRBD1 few TGCAGTGCTAGAGATAGCGGGACAGGGGACCCTCCAGATACGCAGTATTTT CSARDSGTGDPPDTQYF
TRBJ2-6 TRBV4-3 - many TGCGCCAGCAGCCAAGACAGGGTCGGGGCCAACGTCCTGACTTTC CASSQDRVGANVLTF
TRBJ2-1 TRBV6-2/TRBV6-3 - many TGTGCCAGCAGCCTGGACTATGGCTACAATGAGCAGTTCTTC CASSLDYGYNEQFF
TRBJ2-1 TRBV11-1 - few TGTGCCAGCAGCCCCTACTGGACCGAGACTCATCTCAACAATGAGCAGTTCTTC CASSPYWTETHLNNEQFF
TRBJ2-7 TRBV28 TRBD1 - TGTGCCAGCAGTTATAGGGGGCCTTCCTACGAGCAGTACTTC CASSYRGPSYEQYF
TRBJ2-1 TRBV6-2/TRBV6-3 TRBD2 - TGTGCCAGCAGTCCCCTTCTAGCGGGAACCGCCTACAATGAGCAGTTCTTC CASSPLLAGTAYNEQFF
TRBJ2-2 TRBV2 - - TGTGCCAGCGCCAATTTCACCGGGGAGCTGTTTTTT CASANFTGELFF
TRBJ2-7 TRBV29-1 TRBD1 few TGCAGCGTTGAAGGACCGGGACAGGCTAGCTACGAGCAGTACTTC CSVEGPGQASYEQYF
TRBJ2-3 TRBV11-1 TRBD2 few TGTGCCAGCAGCTTGCCACTAGCGGGGGTAACTAGCACAGATACGCAGTATTTT CASSLPLAGVTSTDTQYF
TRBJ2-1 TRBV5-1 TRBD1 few TGCGCCAGCAGCCAGGGGGTTATTTTTGAGCAGTTCTTC CASSQGVIFEQFF
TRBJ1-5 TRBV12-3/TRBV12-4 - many TGTGCCAGCAGTTTAGCCGGCAACAATCAGCCCCAGCATTTT CASSLAGNNQPQHF
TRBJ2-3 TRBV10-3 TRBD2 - TGTGCCATCAGTTTGGGACTAGCGGGGCCAAGAGAGGGCACAGATACGCAGTATTTT CAISLGLAGPREGTDTQYF
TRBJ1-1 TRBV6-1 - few TGTGCCAGCAGTGTAATCCGGACAGCACCTGAAGCTTTCTTT CASSVIRTAPEAFF
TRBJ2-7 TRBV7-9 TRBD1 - TGTGCCAGCAGCCCCTGGACAGGGATTAGAACCTACGAGCAGTACTTC CASSPWTGIRTYEQYF
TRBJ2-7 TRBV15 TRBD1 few TGTGCCACCAGCAGAGAACAGGGGACCTACGAGCAGTACTTC CATSREQGTYEQYF
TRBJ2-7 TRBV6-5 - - TGTGCCAGCAGTTACTGGGTGGGCAGGCGCTCCTACGAGCAGTACTTC CASSYWVGRRSYEQYF
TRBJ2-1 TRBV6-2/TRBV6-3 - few TGTGCCAGCAGTTACCCAGGCCCGAACAATGAGCAGTTCTTC CASSYPGPNNEQFF
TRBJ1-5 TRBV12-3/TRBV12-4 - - TGTGCCAGCAGTTTAAGGGACTATCAGCCCCAGCATTTT CASSLRDYQPQHF
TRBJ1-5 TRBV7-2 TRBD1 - TGTGCCAGCAGCCGGGACAGGGTCAATCAGCCCCAGCATTTT CASSRDRVNQPQHF
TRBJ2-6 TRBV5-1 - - TGCGCCAGCGGGGACACAAGAGTCCCGTCTGGGGCCAACGTCCTGACTTTC CASGDTRVPSGANVLTF
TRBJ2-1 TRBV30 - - TGTGCCTGGAGTGTAGCGTTAGAGCAGTTCTTC CAWSVALEQFF
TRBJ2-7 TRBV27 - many TGTGCCAGCAGTCCACTTTTCTACGAGCAGTACTTC CASSPLFYEQYF
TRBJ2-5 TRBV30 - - TGTGCCTGGAGACCCGGGACTGTCGGTTTAGAGACCCAGTACTTC CAWRPGTVGLETQYF
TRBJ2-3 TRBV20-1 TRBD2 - TGCAGTGCTAGAGATCGCAGGCCTAGCGGGGGGCGGGGGGCAGATACGCAGTATTTT CSARDRRPSGGRGADTQYF
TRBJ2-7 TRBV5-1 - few TGCGCCAGCAGCCTCCACGAGGACCCGGTTTATCGCGAGCAGTACTTC CASSLHEDPVYREQYF
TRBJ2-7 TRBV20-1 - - TGCAGTGCTAGTAGGGCAGCAGGGACCCCCTACGAGCAGTACTTC CSASRAAGTPYEQYF
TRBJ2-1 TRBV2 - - TGTGCCAGCAGCAAGACTAACAATAACTACAATGAGCAGTTCTTC CASSKTNNNYNEQFF
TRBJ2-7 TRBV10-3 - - TGTGCCATCTACCGGGACACCTCCTACGAGCAGTACTTC CAIYRDTSYEQYF
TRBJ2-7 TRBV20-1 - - TGCAGTGCTAGAGGGGGACAATTTTACGAGCAGTACTTC CSARGGQFYEQYF
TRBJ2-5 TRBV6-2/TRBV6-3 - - TGTGCCAGCAGTTACTCTAGCCTAGCGTACCAAGAGACCCAGTACTTC CASSYSSLAYQETQYF
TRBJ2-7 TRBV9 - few TGTGCCAGCAGCGTAGGTAGCGGATCCTACGAGCAGTACTTC CASSVGSGSYEQYF